This entry lists 27 T cell receptor beta chains sequenced from one sample in a study of blood T cells in healthy people across ages. Primed by a sample-barcoded 5' primer and a J-beta primer mix, a second PCR proceeded for about 6 to 12 cycles. TCRdb reprocessed the 5' RACE reads with MiXCR, giving one entry per CDR3 protein. The sample has about 1.6 million distinct CDR3 sequences, about 32% seen once. The sequenced sample was blood. These receptor sequences come from a woman aged 30 to 39 in good health.

The chain couples TRBV28 to TRBJ2-3; D is uncertain. The CDR3 is made up of 15 amino acids. V was pared by 3 bases and J by 4 bases, with 14 bases between. Per germline, CDR1 MDHEN and CDR2 SYDVKM. The CDR3 here is CASSLRRSAADTQYF. In DNA, the CDR3 is TGTGCCAGCAGTTTGCGCAGATCCGCCGCAGATACGCAGTATTTT.

The V and J genes are TRBV5-1 and TRBJ2-7; TRBD1 aligns across 9 bases. The CDR3 length is 14 residues. Germline CDR1 reads SGHRS; CDR2 reads YFSETQ. The V gene end was trimmed by 7 bases and the J gene end by 4 bases; junction bases not matched to a gene: 9. The CDR3 bases are TGCGCCAGCCGACCAACAGGGGGCTGGTACGAGCAGTACTTC. This translates into CASRPTGGWYEQYF.

The V call is TRBV5-1, the J call TRBJ2-7, with TRBD2 as a possible D gene (5 bases). Deletions cut 6 bases from V and 3 bases from J, with 19 bases between. The CDR3 spans 15 residues. Germline V lookup: CDR1 SGHRS, CDR2 YFSETQ. The CDR3 sequence: CASTRQVTGNYEQYF. Here the CDR3 DNA reads TGCGCCAGCACCCGCCAGGTGACGGGGAACTACGAGCAGTACTTC. The full variable domain, its missing parts supplied by reference TRBV5-1 and TRBJ2-7, is KAGVTQTPRYLIKTRGQQVTLSCSPISGHRSVSWYQQTPGQGLQFLFEYFSETQRNKGNFPGRFSGRQFSNSRSEMNVSTLELGDSALYLCASTRQVTGNYEQYFGPGTRLTVT.

The J gene is TRBJ2-1, the V gene TRBV19, with 9 positions matching TRBD1. CDR1 LNHDA and CDR2 SQIVND come from the germline V gene (reference sequence). This CDR3 has 16 amino acids. The ends lost 5 bases at V and 2 bases at J; junction bases unmatched: 7. The CDR3 is CASSGDRVGPYNEQFF. CDR3 DNA: TGTGCCAGTAGTGGGGACAGGGTTGGTCCCTACAATGAGCAGTTCTTC.

The chain recombines TRBV5-1 with TRBJ2-7, with 12 bases lining up with TRBD2. In germline, CDR1 is SGHRS, CDR2 YFSETQ. The CDR3 has 17 residues. With 3 bases clipped from V and 2 bases from J, the junction kept 9 bases outside the gene matches. DNA of the CDR3: TGCGCCAGCAGCTGGACGACCGGACTAGCGGGGCCCTACGAGCAGTACTTC. This gives the protein CASSWTTGLAGPYEQYF.

On this clonotype: One base away lies a much larger clone, so this may be a sequencing read error. The rearrangement links TRBV10-3 to TRBJ1-2; no reliable D call. Trimming cost V 0 bases and J 5 bases, with 13 bases left between them. The CDR3 contains 15 residues. Germline CDR1 and CDR2: ENHRY and SYGVKD. The CDR3 region has the DNA TGTGCCATCAGTGAGTCCCGCGGACGGGTGTATGGCTACACCTTC. Protein sequence: CAISESRGRVYGYTF.

The chain combines TRBV7-2 with TRBJ2-4; no firm D call. CDR1 is SGHTA, CDR2 FQGNSA, per germline. The CDR3 runs to 15 residues. Between the trimmed V and J ends, which lost 1 base and 9 bases, there was a span of 16 bases. The CDR3 here is CASSLVAGREAIQYF. As DNA, the CDR3 is TGTGCCAGCAGCTTAGTAGCCGGGCGTGAGGCCATTCAGTACTTC.

This chain joins TRBV2 and TRBJ2-1, with D perhaps given as TRBD1 or TRBD2 (5 bases each). The germline V gene has CDR1 SNHLY and CDR2 FYNNEI. This CDR3 contains 14 residues. Trimming cost V 6 bases and J 11 bases, with 20 bases left between them. CDR3 region: CASRTGTDKSQQFF. The CDR3 nucleotides are TGTGCCAGCAGAACCGGGACGGATAAATCACAGCAGTTCTTC.

The genes are TRBV3-1 and TRBJ1-3, with D hard to call. V was pared by 0 bases and J by 1 base, with 13 bases between. This CDR3 spans 17 amino acids. Germline V gene sequence: CDR1 LGHDT, CDR2 YNNKEL (reference sequence). Written as DNA, the CDR3 is TGTGCCAGCAGCCAAGAAAGAGCCAGAACTTCTGGAAACACCATATATTTT. Its translation is CASSQERARTSGNTIYF.

This clonotype turned up a few times. The gene calls are TRBV12-3 or TRBV12-4 and TRBJ2-7, with 11 positions matching TRBD2. The CDR3 loop spans 12 amino acids. With V trimmed by 8 bases and J by 6 bases, 3 bases remained unmatched. The CDR3 bases are TGTGCCAGCCGACTAGCGGGAAGCGAGCAGTACTTC. Translating gives CASRLAGSEQYF.

The chain couples TRBV12-5 to TRBJ1-2; D is ambiguous. The germline CDR1 and CDR2 sequences are LGHNT and FRNRAP. V was clipped by 0 bases and J by 1 base, with 21 bases between them. The CDR3 totals 19 residues. In DNA form, the CDR3 reads TGTGCTAGTGGTTTGGTACTGGAGCCAGACGGAACCATTAACTATGGCTACACCTTC. Protein: CASGLVLEPDGTINYGYTF.

The rearrangement links TRBV6-1 to TRBJ2-7; TRBD1 might be the D (5 bases). The CDR3 contains 13 residues. The germline V and J ends were trimmed by 4 bases and 1 base, with 8 bases remaining between them. Germline loops: CDR1 MNHNS, CDR2 SASEGT. CDR3 sequence (DNA): TGTGCCAGCAGTGGACAGATTTCCTACGAGCAGTACTTC. Protein product: CASSGQISYEQYF.

The rearrangement links TRBV25-1 to TRBJ1-1; D uncertain. Trimming took off 4 bases at V and 0 bases at J, with 6 bases between the two ends. This CDR3 comprises 13 residues. CDR1 and CDR2 from the germline V gene are MGHDK and SYGVNS. Written as DNA, the CDR3 is TGTGCCAGCAGTGCCGGGATGAACACTGAAGCTTTCTTT. Its translation: CASSAGMNTEAFF.

This CDR3 is CASSESPATAYEQYF. Here the CDR3 DNA reads TGCGCCAGCAGTGAGTCTCCGGCTACTGCATACGAGCAGTACTTC. This chain joins TRBV10-2 and TRBJ2-7; D unclear. V lost 0 bases to trimming and J lost 4 bases, with 13 bases between them. Germline CDR1 reads WSHSY; CDR2 reads SAAADI. The CDR3 totals 15 residues.

The rearrangement links TRBV29-1 to TRBJ2-7; TRBD1 matches at 7 bases. Germline V gives CDR1 SQVTM, CDR2 ANQGSEA. The CDR3 length is 14 residues. The V and J ends lost 0 bases and 2 bases, in that order; junction bases with no gene match: 4. The CDR3 loop is CSVEDRDRPYEQYF. DNA of the CDR3: TGCAGCGTTGAAGATCGGGACAGACCCTACGAGCAGTACTTC.

A word on this clonotype: A much larger clone lies one base from this, so it may be a read error. The chain employs TRBV12-3 or TRBV12-4 and TRBJ2-3; the D is unclear. V lost 2 bases and J 13 bases, leaving 13 bases between the germline ends. CDR3 length: 12 amino acids. CDR3 loop: CASSLSGKTEYF. For the CDR3, the DNA is TGTGCCAGCAGTTTAAGTGGTAAAACGGAGTATTTT.

In this sample, this clonotype turned up many times. This chain connects TRBV9 to TRBJ2-5; 11 nucleotides agree with TRBD2. Germline V lookup: CDR1 SGDLS, CDR2 YYNGEE. CDR3 size: 14 residues. V lost 6 bases to trimming and J lost 1 base; unmatched junction nucleotides: 2. CDR3 sequence reads: CASNLAGGQETQYF. The CDR3, as DNA: TGTGCCAGCAATCTAGCGGGGGGCCAAGAGACCCAGTACTTC.

Turning to this clonotype: A read error may explain this, as a much larger clone is one base away. This chain joins TRBV29-1 and TRBJ2-5; 7 nucleotides match TRBD2. From germline, CDR1 is SQVTM and CDR2 ANQGSEA. This CDR3 region has 14 residues. The CDR3, as DNA: TGCGGCGTTGAAGGTAGCGGGTACCAAGAGACCCAGTACTTC. Its protein product is CGVEGSGYQETQYF.

V usage is TRBV14 and J usage is TRBJ2-5; D unclear. Germline V gene data show CDR1 as SGHDN and CDR2 as FVKESK. Trimming shortened V by 0 bases and J by 1 base, and 15 bases separated the two germline ends. This CDR3 contains 17 residues. The CDR3 sequence: CASSQDYKGRFQETQYF. CDR3 coding DNA: TGTGCCAGCAGCCAAGACTATAAAGGACGTTTCCAAGAGACCCAGTACTTC.

There are many counts of this clonotype. This chain connects TRBV12-3 or TRBV12-4 to TRBJ1-6, with D uncertain. The V end lost 2 bases, the J end lost 7 bases, and 9 bases lay between the germline ends. The length of the CDR3 is 14 residues. The CDR3 bases are TGTGCCAGCAGTTTATCGGCCGTAAATTCACCCCTCCACTTT. Protein sequence: CASSLSAVNSPLHF.

As concerns this clonotype: It may be a read error: a sequence one base away is much more abundant. The chain couples TRBV4-2 to TRBJ2-3; possibly TRBD2 for D (7 bases). This CDR3 has 16 amino acids. Germline V gene data show CDR1 as LGHNA and CDR2 as YNFKEQ. The CDR3 DNA follows: TGTGCCAGCAGCCAAGTCCTAGCGGACAGCACAGATACGCGGTATTTT. Protein product: CASSQVLADSTDTRYF.

The chain has TRBV25-1 and TRBJ1-1, with D uncertain. The germline gives CDR1 MGHDK, CDR2 SYGVNS. Trimming took off 4 bases at V and 10 bases at J, with 10 bases between the two ends. The CDR3 sequence is 11 residues long. For the CDR3, the DNA is TGTGCCAGCAGTGGGAAGGATATAGCTTTCTTT. This codes for CASSGKDIAFF.

Only a few counts were recorded for this clonotype. The chain recombines TRBV7-9 with TRBJ2-7; 11 bases fit TRBD2. Germline loops: CDR1 SEHNR, CDR2 FQNEAQ (reference sequence). This CDR3 has 17 residues. V gave up 0 bases and J gave up 0 bases; unmatched junction bases: 4. In DNA form, the CDR3 reads TGTGCCAGCAGCTTAGCGCGGGGACTAGCGGTCTCCTACGAGCAGTACTTC. It specifies CASSLARGLAVSYEQYF.

This clonotype has a handful of counts. The genes are TRBV12-3 or TRBV12-4 and TRBJ2-5, with D possibly TRBD1 on 6 matching bases. The CDR3 consists of 15 residues. V lost 3 bases to trimming and J lost 3 bases, with 14 bases between them. Here the CDR3 DNA reads TGTGCCAGCAGTTTGACTCGGGACATCAAAGAGACCCAGTACTTC. Protein: CASSLTRDIKETQYF.

The chain carries TRBV6-4 and TRBJ2-5, with 8 bases lining up with TRBD2. Germline V gene lookup returns CDR1 MRHNA and CDR2 SNTAGT. V lost 4 bases and J lost 5; bases outside the gene matches: 18. The CDR3 extends over 18 amino acids. The CDR3 DNA reads TGTGCCAGCAGTGTTTTCCTCTCCGGGACTAGGTCTGGGGAGACCCAGTACTTC. Residues: CASSVFLSGTRSGETQYF.

This clonotype came up a few times. J is TRBJ2-7 and V is TRBV27; D gene uncertain. The CDR3 is 14 amino acids. Germline lookup yields CDR1 MNHEY and CDR2 SMNVEV (reference sequence). V was pared by 3 bases and J by 5 bases, with 14 bases between. For the CDR3, the DNA is TGTGCCAGCAGTTTCGCTCTAGGAAAGAACGAGCAGTACTTC. It codes for CASSFALGKNEQYF.

The V and J genes are TRBV5-6 and TRBJ2-5; 12 bases fit TRBD1. Looked up from germline, CDR1 is SGHDT and CDR2 is YYEEEE. V shed 2 bases, J shed 4 bases, and the junction held 12 bases outside the gene matches. The CDR3 runs 18 residues. CDR3 nucleotides: TGTGCCAGCAGCTTAACACTGGGACAGGGGGCACGTGGAGAGACCCAGTACTTC. It encodes CASSLTLGQGARGETQYF. Based on the CDR3 plus reference TRBV5-6 and TRBJ2-5, the full variable domain is DAGVTQSPTHLIKTRGQQVTLRCSPKSGHDTVSWYQQALGQGPQFIFQYYEEEERQRGNFPDRFSGHQFPNYSSELNVNALLLGDSALYLCASSLTLGQGARGETQYFGPGTRLLVL.